The source of this T cell receptor (beta chain) is a study of control samples from healthy donors and cancer patients. Germline V gives CDR1 LNHDA, CDR2 SQIVND (reference sequence). V lost 5 bases to trimming and J lost 2 bases, with 12 bases between them. The CDR3 loop spans 14 amino acids. Only in-frame clones appear in the TCRdb table, and some are missing; sequencing was by immunoSEQ multiplex PCR. The sample lists under 150,000 clones, roughly nine tenths occurring once. This sequence originates from a woman aged 30 to 39 in good health. The material sequenced was blood. V usage is TRBV19 and J usage is TRBJ1-1, with no clear D. CDR3 amino acids: CASSARTDNTEAFF. The DNA of the CDR3 is TGTGCCAGTAGTGCCCGGACGGATAACACTGAAGCTTTCTTT.